This T cell receptor (beta chain) was retrieved from a study of control samples from healthy donors and cancer patients. Generated by immunoSEQ multiplex PCR, the TCRdb table keeps only in-frame clones and is missing some. The table includes 130,000 or so clones, approximately 94% detected once. Trimming cost V 2 bases and J 5 bases, with 4 bases left between them. In germline, CDR1 is SNHLY, CDR2 FYNNEI. The CDR3 totals 12 residues. The sample consisted of blood. The receptor was isolated from a man aged 40-49 years in good health. The V gene is TRBV2, the J gene TRBJ1-5; D is unclear. CDR3 amino acids: CASSEQDQPQHF. In DNA form, the CDR3 reads TGTGCCAGCAGTGAACAAGATCAGCCCCAGCATTTT.